The present TCR beta chain was sequenced within a study of blood T cells in healthy people across ages. Peripheral blood was drawn, ten milliliters per donor. With a J-beta primer mix and a sample-barcoded 5' primer, a second PCR ran roughly 6 to 11 cycles. TCRdb re-derived calls from the 5' RACE reads in MiXCR, one entry per CDR3 protein. There are some 710,000 distinct CDR3 sequences in the sample; 35% to 60% occur only once, and 15% to 20% lies in the top ten. Turning to this clonotype: What it binds is not known.

General observations from the study: Estimates of diversity drawn from one million T cells were considered underestimates.

The CDR3 runs to 12 residues. Germline CDR1 reads DFQATT; CDR2 reads SNEGSKA (reference sequence). This clonotype was sampled from a man older than 75 in good health. The sequenced sample consisted of blood. The rearrangement links TRBV20-1 to TRBJ1-5; D gene uncertain. The DNA end lines up better with TRBJ2-3; the J call may be wrong. The CDR3 reads CSAADGNQPQYF. The CDR3 nucleotides are TGCAGTGCTGCGGACGGTAATCAGCCCCAGTATTTT.